Below are 4 T cell receptor beta chains sequenced from a single sample in a study of tumor and adjacent non-tumor tissue in lung cancer. A modified ARM-PCR protocol with three rounds of nested PCR amplified TCRbeta. TCRdb reanalysed the multiplex PCR reads using MiXCR and keeps one entry per CDR3 protein. The sample consists of approximately 100,000 distinct CDR3 sequences, over 55% of them appearing once. No cell sorting was done before RNA was extracted from the tissue. The normal lung tissue was taken more than 3 cm from the tumor edge. The sample was distant non-tumor lung tissue. These TCRs come from a man aged 25-45 years with non-small cell lung cancer.

As regards this clonotype: At one of its ends the junction is not consistent with the germline gene, which may arise from a read error. The chain employs TRBV6-5 and TRBJ1-1; D uncertain. The CDR3 totals 12 residues. CDR1 and CDR2 from the germline V gene are MNHEY and SVGAGI. CDR3 sequence reads: CASSYSVKAAFF. In nucleotides, the CDR3 is TGTGCTAGCAGTTACAGCGTGAAGGCAGCTTTCTTT.

This clonotype was observed many times. The rearrangement joins TRBV28 to TRBJ2-1; 13 bases match TRBD2. Germline-derived CDR1 and CDR2 are MDHEN and SYDVKM. The CDR3 contains 16 residues. V lost 6 bases and J lost 14; bases outside the gene matches: 16. This CDR3 is CASSPSGRTSGRVEFF. The CDR3 DNA reads as TGTGCCAGCAGCCCTTCAGGCAGGACTAGCGGGAGAGTGGAGTTCTTC. Variable domain in full (rest from reference TRBV28 and TRBJ2-1): DVKVTQSSRYLVKRTGEKVFLECVQDMDHENMFWYRQDPGLGLRLIYFSYDVKMKEKGDIPEGYSVSREKKERFSLILESASTNQTSMYLCASSPSGRTSGRVEFFGPGTRLTVL.

This clonotype was observed many times. This sequence joins TRBV29-1 and TRBJ2-3, with unresolved D. V lost 2 bases, J lost 2 bases, and 11 bases lay in between. This CDR3 spans 14 amino acids. Per germline, CDR1 SQVTM and CDR2 ANQGSEA. CDR3 nucleotide sequence: TGCAGCGTTGAAAACCCTTTAGTCACAGATACGCAGTATTTT. This codes for CSVENPLVTDTQYF.

The CDR3 loop is CASSSTGPKEQFF. CDR3 nucleotide sequence: TGTGCCAGCAGCTCAACTGGACCCAAAGAGCAGTTCTTC. V is TRBV13 and J is TRBJ2-1; D not resolved. The CDR3 length is 13 residues. Germline-derived CDR1 and CDR2 are PRHDT and FYEKMQ (reference sequence). V was cut by 4 bases and J by 10 bases, with 14 bases left in between.